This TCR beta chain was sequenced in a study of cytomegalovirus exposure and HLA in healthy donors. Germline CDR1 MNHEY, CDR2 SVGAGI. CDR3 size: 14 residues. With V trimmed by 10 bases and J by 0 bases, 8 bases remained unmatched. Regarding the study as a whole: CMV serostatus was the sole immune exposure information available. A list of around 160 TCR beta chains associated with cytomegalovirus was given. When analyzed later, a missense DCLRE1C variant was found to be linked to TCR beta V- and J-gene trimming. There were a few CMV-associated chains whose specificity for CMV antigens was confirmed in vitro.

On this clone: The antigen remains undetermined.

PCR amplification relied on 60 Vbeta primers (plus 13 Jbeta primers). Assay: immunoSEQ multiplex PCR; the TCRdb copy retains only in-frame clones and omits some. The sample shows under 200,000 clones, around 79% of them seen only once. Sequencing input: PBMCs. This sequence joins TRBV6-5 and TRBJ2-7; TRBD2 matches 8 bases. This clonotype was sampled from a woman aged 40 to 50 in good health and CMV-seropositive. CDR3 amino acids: CATRRGRLSYEQYF. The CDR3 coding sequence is TGTGCCACCCGGCGCGGGAGGCTCTCCTACGAGCAGTACTTC.